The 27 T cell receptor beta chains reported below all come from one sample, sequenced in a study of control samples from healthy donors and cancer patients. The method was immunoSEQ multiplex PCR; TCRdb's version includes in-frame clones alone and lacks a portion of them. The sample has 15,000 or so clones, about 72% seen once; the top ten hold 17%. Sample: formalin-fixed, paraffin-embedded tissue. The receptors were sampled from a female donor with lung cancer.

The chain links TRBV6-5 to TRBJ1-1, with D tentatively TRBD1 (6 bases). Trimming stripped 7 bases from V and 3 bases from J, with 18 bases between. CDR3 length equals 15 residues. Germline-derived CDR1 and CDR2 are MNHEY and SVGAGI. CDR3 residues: CASNTAGAGDTEAFF. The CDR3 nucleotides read TGTGCCAGCAACACGGCGGGGGCTGGGGACACTGAAGCTTTCTTT.

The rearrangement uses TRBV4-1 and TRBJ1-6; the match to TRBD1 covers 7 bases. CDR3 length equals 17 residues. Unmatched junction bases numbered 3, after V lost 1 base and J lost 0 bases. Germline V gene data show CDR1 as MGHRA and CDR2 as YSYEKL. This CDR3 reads CASSQVQGNSYNSPLHF. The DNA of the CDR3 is TGCGCCAGCAGCCAAGTACAGGGGAACTCCTATAATTCACCCCTCCACTTT.

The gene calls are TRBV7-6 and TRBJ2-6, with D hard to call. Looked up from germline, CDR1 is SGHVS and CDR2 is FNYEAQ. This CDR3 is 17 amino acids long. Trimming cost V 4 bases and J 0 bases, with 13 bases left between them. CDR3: CASSSNVIGSGANVLTF. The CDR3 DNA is TGTGCCAGCAGCTCTAACGTTATAGGCTCTGGGGCCAACGTCCTGACTTTC.

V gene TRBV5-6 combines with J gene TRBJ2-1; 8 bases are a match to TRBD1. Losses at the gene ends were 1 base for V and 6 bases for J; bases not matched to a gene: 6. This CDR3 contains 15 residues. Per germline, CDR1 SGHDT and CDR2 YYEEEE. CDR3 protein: CASSLLPGGRNEQFF. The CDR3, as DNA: TGTGCCAGCAGCTTGTTGCCAGGGGGCCGCAATGAGCAGTTCTTC.

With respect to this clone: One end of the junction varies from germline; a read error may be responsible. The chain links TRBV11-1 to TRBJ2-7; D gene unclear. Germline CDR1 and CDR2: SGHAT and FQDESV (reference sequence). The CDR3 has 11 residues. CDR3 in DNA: TGTGCCAGCAGCGTAGCATTCGAGCAGTACTTC. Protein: CASSVAFEQYF.

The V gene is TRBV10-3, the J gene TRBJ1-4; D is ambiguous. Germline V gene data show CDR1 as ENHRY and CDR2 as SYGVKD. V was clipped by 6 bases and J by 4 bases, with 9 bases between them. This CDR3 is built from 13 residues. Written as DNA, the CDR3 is TGTGCCATCAGAGACACCATTAATGAAAAACTGTTTTTT. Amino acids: CAIRDTINEKLFF.

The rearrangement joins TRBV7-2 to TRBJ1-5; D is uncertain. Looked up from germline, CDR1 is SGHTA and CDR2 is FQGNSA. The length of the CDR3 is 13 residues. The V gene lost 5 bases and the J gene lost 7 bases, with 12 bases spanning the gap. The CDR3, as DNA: TGTGCCAGCAGCCGAGAAAATGGACAGCCCCAGCATTTT. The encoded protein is CASSRENGQPQHF.

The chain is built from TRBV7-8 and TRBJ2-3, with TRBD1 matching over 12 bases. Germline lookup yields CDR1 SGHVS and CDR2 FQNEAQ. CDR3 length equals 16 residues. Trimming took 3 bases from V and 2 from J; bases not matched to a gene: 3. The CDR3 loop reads CASSLGQGAVTDTQYF. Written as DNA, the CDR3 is TGTGCCAGCAGCTTGGGACAGGGGGCGGTCACAGATACGCAGTATTTT.

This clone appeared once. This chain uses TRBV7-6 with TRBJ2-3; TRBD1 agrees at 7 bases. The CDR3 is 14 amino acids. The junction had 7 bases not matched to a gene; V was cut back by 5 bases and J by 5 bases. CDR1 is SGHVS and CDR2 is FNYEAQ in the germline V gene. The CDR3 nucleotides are TGTGCCAGCAGCGCAAACTACAGGGGAGATACGCAGTATTTT. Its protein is CASSANYRGDTQYF.

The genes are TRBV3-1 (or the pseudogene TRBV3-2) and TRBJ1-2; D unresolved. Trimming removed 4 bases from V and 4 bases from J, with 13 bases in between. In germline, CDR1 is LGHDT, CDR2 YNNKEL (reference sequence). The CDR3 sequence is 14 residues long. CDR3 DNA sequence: TGTGCCAGCAGCCCAGCCGGAAGCGGCTATGGCTACACCTTC. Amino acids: CASSPAGSGYGYTF.

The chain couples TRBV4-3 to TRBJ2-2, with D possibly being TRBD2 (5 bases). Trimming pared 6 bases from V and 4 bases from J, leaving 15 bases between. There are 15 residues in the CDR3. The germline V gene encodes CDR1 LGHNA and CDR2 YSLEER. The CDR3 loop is CASSNTHRGTGELFF. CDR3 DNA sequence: TGCGCCAGCAGTAACACTCACCGGGGCACCGGGGAGCTGTTTTTT.

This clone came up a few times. CDR3 in amino acids: CASSQVALAGTDTQYF. CDR3 DNA: TGTGCCAGCAGCCAAGTGGCACTAGCGGGAACAGATACGCAGTATTTT. This rearrangement joins TRBV4-2 to TRBJ2-3, with 10 nucleotides matching TRBD2. V lost 1 base, J lost 3 bases, and 4 bases stayed unmatched. Per germline, CDR1 LGHNA and CDR2 YNFKEQ. This CDR3 region has 16 residues.

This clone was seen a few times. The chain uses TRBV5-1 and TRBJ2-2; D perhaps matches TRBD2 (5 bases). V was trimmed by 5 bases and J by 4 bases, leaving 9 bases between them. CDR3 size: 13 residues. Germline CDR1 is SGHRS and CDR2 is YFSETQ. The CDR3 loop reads CASRVGITGELFF. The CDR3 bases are TGCGCCAGCAGGGTCGGGATCACCGGGGAGCTGTTTTTT.

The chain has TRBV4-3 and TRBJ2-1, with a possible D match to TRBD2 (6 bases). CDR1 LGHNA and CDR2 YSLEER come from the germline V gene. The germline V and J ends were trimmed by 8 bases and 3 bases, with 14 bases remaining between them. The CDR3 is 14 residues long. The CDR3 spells CASALDSGYNEQFF. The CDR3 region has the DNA TGCGCCAGCGCCCTCGATAGCGGCTACAATGAGCAGTTCTTC.

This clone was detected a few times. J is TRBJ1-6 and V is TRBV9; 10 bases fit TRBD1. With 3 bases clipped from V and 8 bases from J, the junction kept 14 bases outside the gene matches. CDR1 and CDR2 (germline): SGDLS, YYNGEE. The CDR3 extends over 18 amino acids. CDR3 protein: CASSAGGGTGDFDSPLHF. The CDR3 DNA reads TGTGCCAGCAGCGCTGGCGGGGGGACAGGGGATTTCGATTCACCCCTCCACTTT.

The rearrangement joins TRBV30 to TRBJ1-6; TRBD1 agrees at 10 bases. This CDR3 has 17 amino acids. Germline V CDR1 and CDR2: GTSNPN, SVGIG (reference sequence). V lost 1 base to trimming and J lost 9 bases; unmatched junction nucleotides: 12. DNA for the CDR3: TGTGCCTGGAGTGACCAGACAGGGGGCCATGTGGGTTCACCCCTCCACTTT. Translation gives CAWSDQTGGHVGSPLHF.

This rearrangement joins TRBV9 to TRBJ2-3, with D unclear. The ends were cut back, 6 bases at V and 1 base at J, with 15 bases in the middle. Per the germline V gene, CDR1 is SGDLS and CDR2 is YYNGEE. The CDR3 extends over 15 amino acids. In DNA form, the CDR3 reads TGTGCCAGCACCAATGCGGTTGGGGGCACAGATACGCAGTATTTT. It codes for CASTNAVGGTDTQYF.

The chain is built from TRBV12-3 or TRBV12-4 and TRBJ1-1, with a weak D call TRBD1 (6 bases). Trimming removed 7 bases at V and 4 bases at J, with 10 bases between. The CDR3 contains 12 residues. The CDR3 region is CASTIQGTEAFF. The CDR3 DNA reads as TGTGCCAGCACCATACAGGGCACTGAAGCTTTCTTT.

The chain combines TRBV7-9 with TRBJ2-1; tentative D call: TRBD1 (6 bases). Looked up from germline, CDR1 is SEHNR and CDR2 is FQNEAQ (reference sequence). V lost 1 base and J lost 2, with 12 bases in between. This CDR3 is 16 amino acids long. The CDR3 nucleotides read TGTGCCAGCAGCTTAGGTTCAGGGGAGCCCTACAATGAGCAGTTCTTC. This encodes CASSLGSGEPYNEQFF. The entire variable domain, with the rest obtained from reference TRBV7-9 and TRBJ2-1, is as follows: DTGVSQNPRHKITKRGQNVTFRCDPISEHNRLYWYRQTLGQGPEFLTYFQNEAQLEKSRLLSDRFSAERPKGSFSTLEIQRTEQGDSAMYLCASSLGSGEPYNEQFFGPGTRLTVL.

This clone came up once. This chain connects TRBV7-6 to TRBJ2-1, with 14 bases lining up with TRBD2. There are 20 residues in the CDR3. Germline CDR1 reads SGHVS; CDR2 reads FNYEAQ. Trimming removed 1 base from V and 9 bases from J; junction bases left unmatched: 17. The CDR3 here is CASSLGFGLAGGSEVREQFF. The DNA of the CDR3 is TGTGCCAGCAGCTTAGGTTTCGGACTAGCGGGAGGAAGTGAAGTTCGTGAGCAGTTCTTC.

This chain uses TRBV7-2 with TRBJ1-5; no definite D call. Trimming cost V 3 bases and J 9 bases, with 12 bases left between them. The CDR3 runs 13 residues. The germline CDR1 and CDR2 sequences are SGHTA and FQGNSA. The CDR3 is CASSLGRVMPQHF. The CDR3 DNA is TGTGCCAGCAGCTTGGGAAGGGTAATGCCCCAGCATTTT.

The DNA for the CDR3 is TGCGCCAGCAGCAGCGCCATGGGGCCCTACGAGCAGTACTTC. The encoded protein is CASSSAMGPYEQYF. The rearrangement links TRBV4-3 to TRBJ2-7; a possible D gene is TRBD1 (5 bases). Trimming took off 5 bases at V and 2 bases at J, with 13 bases between the two ends. CDR1 is LGHNA and CDR2 is YSLEER in the germline V gene. The CDR3 length is 14 residues.

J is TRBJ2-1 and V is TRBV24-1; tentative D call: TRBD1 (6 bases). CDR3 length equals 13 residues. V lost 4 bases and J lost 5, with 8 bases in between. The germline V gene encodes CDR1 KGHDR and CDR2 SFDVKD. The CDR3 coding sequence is TGTGCCACCAGTGACCGGACAGACAATGAGCAGTTCTTC. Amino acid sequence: CATSDRTDNEQFF.

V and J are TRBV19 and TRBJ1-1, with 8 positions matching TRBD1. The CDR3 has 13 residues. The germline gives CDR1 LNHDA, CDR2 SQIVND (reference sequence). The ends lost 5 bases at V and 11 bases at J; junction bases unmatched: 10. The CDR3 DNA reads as TGTGCCAGTAGTCATCGGGACAGGACACGGGCTTTCTTT. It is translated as CASSHRDRTRAFF.

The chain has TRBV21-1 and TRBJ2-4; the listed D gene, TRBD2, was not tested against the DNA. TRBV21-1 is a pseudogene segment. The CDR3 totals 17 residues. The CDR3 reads CATSGRQPSLAKNIQYF. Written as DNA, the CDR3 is TGTGCCACCTCCGGGAGACAGCCTTCCCTAGCCAAAAACATTCAGTACTTC.

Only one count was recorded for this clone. The CDR3 region has the DNA TGTGCCGTAAGGTCCGGGACAGGATTCTACGAGCAGTACTTC. Residues: CAVRSGTGFYEQYF. The chain joins TRBV30 to TRBJ2-7; 8 bases align to TRBD1. There are 14 residues in the CDR3. Per germline, CDR1 GTSNPN and CDR2 SVGIG (reference sequence). The junction had 12 bases not matched to a gene; V was cut back by 8 bases and J by 3 bases.

The CDR3 loop is CASSGSSTAYEQYF. The CDR3 coding sequence is TGTGCCAGCAGTGGAAGCTCTACCGCCTACGAGCAGTACTTC. The chain combines TRBV27 with TRBJ2-7, with no clear D. Trimming took 5 bases from V and 2 from J, leaving 13 bases between them. Germline CDR1 and CDR2: MNHEY and SMNVEV (reference sequence). This CDR3 contains 14 residues.